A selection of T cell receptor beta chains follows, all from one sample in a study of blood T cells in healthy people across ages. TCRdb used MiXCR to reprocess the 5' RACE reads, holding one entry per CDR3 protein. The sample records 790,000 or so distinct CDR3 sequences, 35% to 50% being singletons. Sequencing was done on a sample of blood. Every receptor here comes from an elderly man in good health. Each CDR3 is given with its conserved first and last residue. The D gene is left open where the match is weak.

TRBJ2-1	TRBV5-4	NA	CASSFHSGPYNEQFF
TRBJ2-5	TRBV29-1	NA	CSGGAQQETQYF
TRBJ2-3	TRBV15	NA	CATSRAPSSADTQYF
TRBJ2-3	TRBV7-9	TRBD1	CASSLGFGQGTDTQYF
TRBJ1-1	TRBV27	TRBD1	CASSAAGTGRTEAFF
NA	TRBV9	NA	CASSVGPKGEQYF
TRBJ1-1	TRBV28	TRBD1	CASSQTGVGTTEAFF
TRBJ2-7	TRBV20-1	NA	CSARDVRRPDYEQYF
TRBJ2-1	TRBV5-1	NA	CASHVGRTNEQFF
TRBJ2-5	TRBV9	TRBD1	CASSAAGTGRGPQYF
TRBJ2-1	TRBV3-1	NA	CASSSSGTPYNEQFF
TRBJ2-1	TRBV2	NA	CASKVPDTYNEQFF
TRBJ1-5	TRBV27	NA	CASKGTDNNQPQHF
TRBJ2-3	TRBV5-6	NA	CASSRDFRRADTQYF
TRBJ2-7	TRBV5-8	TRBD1	CASSSYSGTGSYEQYF
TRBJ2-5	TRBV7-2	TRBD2	CASSRGGRGYQETQYF
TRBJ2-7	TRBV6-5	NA	CAGSYGRVYEQYF
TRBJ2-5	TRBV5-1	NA	CARTTGRREQYF